Each of the 22 T cell receptor beta chains below was sequenced from the same sample in a study of blood T cell repertoires in COVID-19. Some clones are missing from TCRdb's copy, which holds only in-frame ones; the method was immunoSEQ multiplex PCR. The top ten hold roughly 2.5% of the sample, which has about 280,000 clones, roughly 85% seen once. The sample was PBMCs or T cells enriched from blood (not recorded which). The receptors originated from a woman between 50 and 59 years old who had recovered from COVID-19.

The rearrangement joins TRBV7-2 to TRBJ1-5, with 9 bases that match TRBD1. CDR1 and CDR2 from the germline V gene are SGHTA and FQGNSA. Trimming at V came to 1 base and at J to 10 bases, leaving 8 bases not matched to a gene. The CDR3 length is 15 residues. CDR3 DNA sequence: TGTGCCAGCAGCTTAGGGACAGGGGACCTTTATCCCCAGCATTTT. Its translation: CASSLGTGDLYPQHF.

The rearrangement joins TRBV28 to TRBJ1-2; D is perhaps TRBD1 (6 bases). The CDR3 totals 15 residues. CDR1 MDHEN and CDR2 SYDVKM come from the germline V gene. V gave up 0 bases and J gave up 8 bases, with 16 bases separating them. The CDR3 DNA sequence: TGTGCCAGCAGTTTATGGGGCAGGGGAAAGTCAGGCTACACCTTC. Translated, it gives CASSLWGRGKSGYTF.

The rearrangement links TRBV5-8 to TRBJ1-4; D remains unclear. CDR3 size: 17 residues. CDR1 and CDR2 (germline): SGHTS, YDEGEE. Between the trimmed V and J ends, which lost 3 bases and 4 bases, there was a span of 19 bases. The CDR3 loop reads CASSSSYSLQHNEKLFF. CDR3 coding DNA: TGTGCCAGCAGCTCTTCCTATTCATTACAGCATAATGAAAAACTGTTTTTT.

This clone has a handful of counts. The chain combines TRBV28 with TRBJ1-4; D possibly corresponds to TRBD1 (6 bases). The CDR3 is 14 residues long. Germline CDR1 is MDHEN and CDR2 is SYDVKM. Trimming took off 10 bases at V and 3 bases at J, with 15 bases between the two ends. The CDR3 is CATRGGGANEKLFF. DNA for the CDR3: TGTGCCACCAGGGGCGGGGGGGCTAATGAAAAACTGTTTTTT.

The chain is built from TRBV4-1 and TRBJ2-7; a possible D gene is TRBD1 (6 bases). The CDR3 totals 15 residues. CDR1 is MGHRA and CDR2 is YSYEKL in the germline V gene. The germline V and J ends were trimmed by 1 base and 2 bases, with 12 bases remaining between them. CDR3 sequence (DNA): TGCGCCAGCAGCCAAGCGACTCAGGGGACCTACGAGCAGTACTTC. Translation gives CASSQATQGTYEQYF.

This clone was observed once. This chain uses TRBV5-1 with TRBJ2-1; D is possibly TRBD2 (5 bases). V dropped 1 base and J dropped 1 base, with 9 bases sitting between them. The CDR3 has 15 residues. CDR1 SGHRS and CDR2 YFSETQ come from the germline V gene. CDR3 DNA sequence: TGCGCCAGCAGCTTGACCGGGGAGTCCTACAATGAGCAGTTCTTC. This sequence encodes CASSLTGESYNEQFF.

The V gene is TRBV3-1 (or the pseudogene TRBV3-2), the J gene TRBJ2-2; 7 nucleotides agree with TRBD1. This CDR3 has 16 residues. J was trimmed by 3 bases and V by 1 base; bases with no gene match: 5. Germline V lookup: CDR1 LGHDT, CDR2 YNNKEL (reference sequence). CDR3 protein: CASSQADTGDTGELFF. Written as DNA, the CDR3 is TGTGCCAGCAGCCAAGCAGATACAGGGGACACCGGGGAGCTGTTTTTT.

This chain links TRBV9 with TRBJ2-5; maybe TRBD2 (5 bases). Germline V gene sequence: CDR1 SGDLS, CDR2 YYNGEE. With 0 bases removed from V and 3 bases from J, the gap between germline ends came to 12 bases. The CDR3 spans 15 residues. The CDR3 protein is CASSVVPGIEETQYF. For the CDR3, the DNA is TGTGCCAGCAGCGTAGTACCGGGGATCGAAGAGACCCAGTACTTC.

The chain combines TRBV3-1 (or the pseudogene TRBV3-2) with TRBJ2-5, with TRBD1 matching 7 bases. There are 16 residues in the CDR3. V dropped 3 bases and J dropped 2; count of bases not matched to a gene: 9. Germline V gives CDR1 LGHDT, CDR2 YNNKEL (reference sequence). CDR3 DNA sequence: TGTGCCAGCAGCCAGGGACAGCGGTCCCTTCAAGAGACCCAGTACTTC. Translating gives CASSQGQRSLQETQYF.

The genes are TRBV5-1 and TRBJ2-3; 7 bases match TRBD2. Germline values: CDR1 SGHRS, CDR2 YFSETQ. The CDR3 contains 17 residues. V gave up 4 bases and J gave up 4 bases; unmatched junction bases: 15. CDR3 in DNA: TGCGCCAGCAGCCCAATCCTTGGCGGGAGAGGTGCAGATACGCAGTATTTT. Translation gives CASSPILGGRGADTQYF.

The chain is built from TRBV19 and TRBJ2-1; D gene uncertain. The CDR3 covers 14 residues. Trimming pared 8 bases from V and 0 bases from J, leaving 11 bases between. Germline loops: CDR1 LNHDA, CDR2 SQIVND (reference sequence). CDR3 bases: TGTGCCAGTGGAGTTGTTAGCTCCTACAATGAGCAGTTCTTC. This sequence encodes CASGVVSSYNEQFF.

V and J are TRBV18 and TRBJ2-3; possible D gene TRBD2, 6 bases. This CDR3 has 16 residues. The V and J ends lost 6 bases and 2 bases respectively, with 18 bases between them. In germline, CDR1 is KGHSH, CDR2 LQKENI. The CDR3 DNA sequence: TGTGCCAGCTCTCTCGACGGGAGCGGAGACACAGATACGCAGTATTTT. Translation gives CASSLDGSGDTDTQYF. Full variable domain (outside the CDR3, taken from reference TRBV18 and TRBJ2-3): NAGVMQNPRHLVRRRGQEARLRCSPMKGHSHVYWYRQLPEEGLKFMVYLQKENIIDESGMPKERFSAEFPKEGPSILRIQQVVRGDSAAYFCASSLDGSGDTDTQYFGPGTRLTVL.

V is TRBV19 and J is TRBJ1-4, with 7 bases lining up with TRBD1. The trim removed 7 bases at V and 0 bases at J, leaving 5 bases unmatched. CDR3 length: 15 amino acids. CDR1 and CDR2 from the germline V gene are LNHDA and SQIVND (reference sequence). In DNA form, the CDR3 reads TGTGCCAGTAACGACAGGGCTCCAACTAATGAAAAACTGTTTTTT. Its protein product is CASNDRAPTNEKLFF.

Written as DNA, the CDR3 is TGCAGCGTTGTAAAGCTGAACACTGAAGCTTTCTTT. It codes for CSVVKLNTEAFF. The rearrangement uses TRBV29-1 and TRBJ1-1, with D uncertain. Germline values: CDR1 SQVTM, CDR2 ANQGSEA. V was pared by 4 bases and J by 0 bases, with 6 bases between. This CDR3 is built from 12 residues.

This chain connects TRBV30 to TRBJ2-3, with D uncertain. This CDR3 is built from 10 residues. Trimming took off 3 bases at V and 6 bases at J, with 4 bases between the two ends. Germline assignment: CDR1 GTSNPN and CDR2 SVGIG (reference sequence). The DNA for the CDR3 is TGTGCCTGGAGCGGGGATACGCAGTATTTT. It translates to CAWSGDTQYF.

This clone was counted once. V usage is TRBV11-2 and J usage is TRBJ2-3; 9 nucleotides line up with TRBD2. Germline trimming cut 4 bases from V and 6 bases from J; bases unmatched to any gene: 5. CDR3 length: 14 amino acids. CDR1 SGHAT and CDR2 FQNNGV come from the germline V gene. The CDR3 is CASSSGLAADTQYF. CDR3 DNA: TGTGCCAGCAGCTCGGGACTAGCAGCGGATACGCAGTATTTT. Full variable domain (outside the CDR3, taken from reference TRBV11-2 and TRBJ2-3): EAGVAQSPRYKIIEKRQSVAFWCNPISGHATLYWYQQILGQGPKLLIQFQNNGVVDDSQLPKDRFSAERLKGVDSTLKIQPAKLEDSAVYLCASSSGLAADTQYFGPGTRLTVL.

The V gene is TRBV24-1, the J gene TRBJ2-2, with unresolved D. Germline CDR1 reads KGHDR; CDR2 reads SFDVKD. The CDR3 sequence is 15 residues long. Trimming pared 4 bases from V and 1 base from J, leaving 9 bases between. CDR3 protein: CATSEPRGNTGELFF. In DNA, the CDR3 is TGTGCCACCAGTGAGCCGAGAGGGAACACCGGGGAGCTGTTTTTT.

In DNA, the CDR3 is TGTGCCAGCAGCTTTACAGGGTCAGGACAGCCCCAGCATTTT. This encodes CASSFTGSGQPQHF. V is TRBV4-2 and J is TRBJ1-5; the D gene is possibly TRBD1 (6 bases). The V gene's germline CDR1 is LGHNA and CDR2 YNFKEQ. This CDR3 is built from 14 residues. The V end lost 5 bases, the J end lost 7 bases, and 15 bases lay between the germline ends.

The chain employs TRBV9 and TRBJ2-1; TRBD2 agrees at 8 bases. V lost 5 bases, J lost 9 bases, and 7 bases stayed unmatched. In germline, CDR1 is SGDLS, CDR2 YYNGEE. CDR3 length equals 13 residues. The CDR3 reads CASSQRESSEQFF. CDR3 DNA sequence: TGTGCCAGCAGTCAGCGGGAGAGTAGTGAGCAGTTCTTC.

This clone was picked up a small number of times. This chain joins TRBV19 and TRBJ2-3, with a tentative D call TRBD1 (6 bases). V lost 5 bases and J 5 bases, leaving 17 bases between the germline ends. The germline V gene encodes CDR1 LNHDA and CDR2 SQIVND (reference sequence). The CDR3 runs 15 residues. The CDR3 DNA reads TGTGCCAGTAGTCCCCGGGACACGAACTTAGATACGCAGTATTTT. Translating gives CASSPRDTNLDTQYF.

A single count supports this clone. V and J are TRBV30 and TRBJ1-5; 8 bases agree with TRBD1. The germline V gene encodes CDR1 GTSNPN and CDR2 SVGIG (reference sequence). V was clipped by 6 bases and J by 3 bases; unmatched bases: 4. This CDR3 contains 13 residues. CDR3 residues: CACRTGFNQPQHF. In DNA, the CDR3 is TGTGCCTGTAGGACAGGGTTCAATCAGCCCCAGCATTTT.

CDR3 coding DNA: TGTGCCAGCAGTTTACAGGGGAGGGCAGATACGCAGTATTTT. It is translated as CASSLQGRADTQYF. The chain uses TRBV27 and TRBJ2-3, with D possibly TRBD2 on 7 matching bases. The CDR3 contains 14 residues. Between the trimmed V and J ends, which lost 2 bases and 4 bases, there was a span of 10 bases. From germline, CDR1 is MNHEY and CDR2 SMNVEV (reference sequence).